The 19 T cell receptor beta chains below all came from one sample that was sequenced in a study of T cells after yellow fever vaccination. TCRdb re-derived calls from the 5' RACE reads in MiXCR, one entry per CDR3 protein. The sample records 450,000 to 650,000 distinct CDR3 sequences, less than 15% being singletons. Sequences were derived from PBMCs, sampled on the day of the yellow fever booster vaccination. These TCRs come from a man younger than 40 who received the YFV17D yellow fever vaccine.

In its sample, this clonotype was seen a few times. The genes are TRBV30 and TRBJ2-7; D is possibly TRBD2 (6 bases). The V gene lost 0 bases and the J gene lost 1 base, with 7 bases spanning the gap. The CDR3 sequence is 13 residues long. Per the germline V gene, CDR1 is GTSNPN and CDR2 is SVGIG (reference sequence). The CDR3 region has the DNA TGTGCCTGGAGTGTAGCGGGTTCCTACGAGCAGTACTTC. Translation: CAWSVAGSYEQYF. The full variable domain, in which reference TRBV30 and TRBJ2-7 provide the parts outside the CDR3, is SQTIHQWPATLVQPVGSPLSLECTVEGTSNPNLYWYRQAAGRGLQLLFYSVGIGQISSEVPQNLSASRPQDRQFILSSKKLLLSDSGFYLCAWSVAGSYEQYFGPGTRLTVT.

V is TRBV12-3 or TRBV12-4 and J is TRBJ2-1; D is possibly TRBD1 (5 bases). The CDR3 extends over 14 amino acids. The ends were cut back, 5 bases at V and 7 bases at J, with 15 bases in the middle. The CDR3 DNA reads as TGTGCCAGCAGTAAAGGGGCCTTATTAAATGAGCAGTTCTTC. This encodes CASSKGALLNEQFF.

This clonotype was recorded many times. The chain carries TRBV28 and TRBJ2-5; the D call may be TRBD1 or TRBD2 (5 bases each). There are 15 residues in the CDR3. V was shortened by 2 bases and J by 0 bases, with 10 bases between the two germline ends. Germline-derived CDR1 and CDR2 are MDHEN and SYDVKM. The CDR3 spells CASSLPGTYQETQYF. CDR3 nucleotides: TGTGCCAGCAGTTTACCGGGGACGTACCAAGAGACCCAGTACTTC.

This clonotype was detected a few times. V usage is TRBV4-1 and J usage is TRBJ2-1, with D unclear. V lost 8 bases and J lost 4, with 6 bases in between. The CDR3 sequence is 11 residues long. Germline lookup yields CDR1 MGHRA and CDR2 YSYEKL. This CDR3 is CASVGYNEQFF. The CDR3 bases are TGCGCCAGCGTGGGGTACAATGAGCAGTTCTTC.

The V call is TRBV7-7, the J call TRBJ2-3; 7 nucleotides agree with TRBD1. Germline loops: CDR1 SSHAT, CDR2 FNYEAQ (reference sequence). The J segment lost 0 bases and the V segment lost 5 bases, leaving 2 bases of the junction unmatched. The CDR3 runs 14 residues. In DNA, the CDR3 is TGTGCCAGCAGCGCGGACAGGAGCACAGATACGCAGTATTTT. This encodes CASSADRSTDTQYF.

This clonotype occurred a few times. This chain connects TRBV3-1 to TRBJ2-7; D assignment may be TRBD1 or TRBD2 (5 bases each). The CDR3 extends over 14 amino acids. The V gene lost 6 bases and the J gene lost 2 bases, with 14 bases spanning the gap. Germline V gives CDR1 LGHDT, CDR2 YNNKEL (reference sequence). CDR3 bases: TGTGCCAGCAGTCCGGGACGGCTGACCTACGAGCAGTACTTC. This sequence encodes CASSPGRLTYEQYF.

This clonotype was recorded a few times. At one of its ends the junction is not consistent with the germline gene, which may arise from a read error. V is TRBV20-1 and J is TRBJ2-7; no reliable D call. The CDR3 contains 13 residues. Germline V gene sequence: CDR1 DFQATT, CDR2 SNEGSKA (reference sequence). The CDR3 DNA is TGCAGTGCGAGAGATTTCAGATCCTACGAGCAGTACTTC. Translated: CSARDFRSYEQYF.

The rearrangement links TRBV20-1 to TRBJ2-5; D might be TRBD1 (6 bases). The CDR3 is 15 amino acids. V gave up 5 bases and J gave up 4 bases, with 20 bases separating them. Per the germline V gene, CDR1 is DFQATT and CDR2 is SNEGSKA (reference sequence). The DNA of the CDR3 is TGCAGTGCTGGAAGGTCCAGGGGTGGGAGAGAGACCCAGTACTTC. Translation gives CSAGRSRGGRETQYF.

This clonotype was detected only a few times. V and J are TRBV6-5 and TRBJ1-1; D is ambiguous. CDR1 MNHEY and CDR2 SVGAGI come from the germline V gene. CDR3 size: 14 residues. Between the trimmed V and J ends, which lost 0 bases and 4 bases, there was a span of 9 bases. The CDR3 reads CASSYSETTTEAFF. The DNA for the CDR3 is TGTGCCAGCAGTTACTCGGAGACCACCACTGAAGCTTTCTTT.

This clonotype was counted a few times. The rearrangement links TRBV29-1 to TRBJ2-1, with D hard to call. Trimming removed 7 bases at V and 0 bases at J, with 13 bases between. Germline CDR1 and CDR2: SQVTM and ANQGSEA. This CDR3 contains 14 residues. The CDR3 is CSARLRSSYNEQFF. The CDR3 coding sequence is TGCAGCGCCAGACTCAGAAGCTCCTACAATGAGCAGTTCTTC.

J is TRBJ2-7 and V is TRBV4-1, with a tentative D call TRBD2 (5 bases). There are 15 residues in the CDR3. Germline V gene lookup returns CDR1 MGHRA and CDR2 YSYEKL. Trimming shortened V by 2 bases and J by 6 bases, and 17 bases separated the two germline ends. The CDR3 loop is CASSQFVEGPLEQYF. Here the CDR3 DNA reads TGCGCCAGCAGCCAATTTGTAGAGGGCCCTCTCGAGCAGTACTTC.

The rearrangement links TRBV24-1 to TRBJ2-3, with D perhaps assigned TRBD1 or TRBD2 (6 bases each). CDR3 length: 15 residues. Germline CDR1 KGHDR, CDR2 SFDVKD. With 6 bases removed from V and 1 base from J, the gap between germline ends came to 13 bases. The CDR3 sequence: CATSRGALGTDTQYF. CDR3 coding DNA: TGTGCCACCAGTAGGGGGGCCCTAGGCACAGATACGCAGTATTTT.

Only one count was recorded for this clonotype. The chain joins TRBV30 to TRBJ1-1, with D unclear. Deletions cut 0 bases from V and 5 bases from J, with 10 bases between. The germline V gene has CDR1 GTSNPN and CDR2 SVGIG (reference sequence). This CDR3 has 13 amino acids. The CDR3 here is CAWSVETRTEAFF. The CDR3 nucleotides are TGTGCCTGGAGTGTAGAGACCAGAACTGAAGCTTTCTTT.

A remark on this clonotype: The germline gene is not matched at one end of the junction; a read error may be the cause. The chain recombines TRBV28 with TRBJ2-7; 7 positions agree with TRBD2. The CDR3 sequence is 13 residues long. Germline CDR1 MDHEN, CDR2 SYDVKM. DNA for the CDR3: TGTGCCAGCAGTTCCCTGTTGAGGGGAGGGTGGGAATTC. Its protein is CASSSLLRGGWEF.

This clonotype was recorded a few times. The chain joins TRBV27 to TRBJ2-7; 10 nucleotides agree with TRBD2. Trimming removed 4 bases from V and 5 bases from J; junction bases left unmatched: 8. Germline values: CDR1 MNHEY, CDR2 SMNVEV (reference sequence). The CDR3 length is 15 residues. CDR3 in amino acids: CASSYTASGSNEQYF. CDR3 bases: TGTGCCAGCAGTTATACAGCTAGCGGGAGCAACGAGCAGTACTTC.

In this sample, this clonotype turned up a few times. The chain couples TRBV5-4 to TRBJ2-2, with D possibly matching TRBD2 (6 bases). With 9 bases removed from V and 6 bases from J, the gap between germline ends came to 21 bases. CDR1 SGHNT and CDR2 YYREEE come from the germline V gene (reference sequence). CDR3 length: 15 residues. CDR3 protein: CATKAEGGPAGELFF. DNA of the CDR3: TGTGCCACCAAAGCTGAGGGAGGCCCGGCCGGGGAGCTGTTTTTT.

With regard to this clonotype: A junction boundary mismatches the germline segment, possibly from a read error. This chain connects TRBV29-1 to TRBJ2-7; 11 bases are a match to TRBD2. Germline CDR1 is SQVTM and CDR2 is ANQGSEA. The CDR3 covers 13 residues. The CDR3 DNA reads TGCAGCGTGCTACTAGCGGGAGTCTACGAGCTGTACTTC. Encoded protein: CSVLLAGVYELYF.

The chain recombines TRBV7-6 with TRBJ2-7; D is possibly TRBD1 (5 bases). The CDR3 runs to 17 residues. Trimming removed 2 bases at V and 3 bases at J, with 20 bases between. In germline, CDR1 is SGHVS, CDR2 FNYEAQ. CDR3 protein: CASSLNSLGLGHYEQYF. The CDR3, as DNA: TGTGCCAGCAGCTTAAACTCCTTAGGCTTGGGGCACTACGAGCAGTACTTC.

This clonotype came up a few times. The chain has TRBV10-3 and TRBJ1-2; D not certain. This CDR3 is 13 amino acids long. The V end was cut by 6 bases, the J end by 4 bases, with 12 bases between. Germline CDR1 and CDR2: ENHRY and SYGVKD. This CDR3 reads CAISGGPLYGYTF. For the CDR3, the DNA is TGTGCCATCAGCGGCGGTCCTCTCTATGGCTACACCTTC.